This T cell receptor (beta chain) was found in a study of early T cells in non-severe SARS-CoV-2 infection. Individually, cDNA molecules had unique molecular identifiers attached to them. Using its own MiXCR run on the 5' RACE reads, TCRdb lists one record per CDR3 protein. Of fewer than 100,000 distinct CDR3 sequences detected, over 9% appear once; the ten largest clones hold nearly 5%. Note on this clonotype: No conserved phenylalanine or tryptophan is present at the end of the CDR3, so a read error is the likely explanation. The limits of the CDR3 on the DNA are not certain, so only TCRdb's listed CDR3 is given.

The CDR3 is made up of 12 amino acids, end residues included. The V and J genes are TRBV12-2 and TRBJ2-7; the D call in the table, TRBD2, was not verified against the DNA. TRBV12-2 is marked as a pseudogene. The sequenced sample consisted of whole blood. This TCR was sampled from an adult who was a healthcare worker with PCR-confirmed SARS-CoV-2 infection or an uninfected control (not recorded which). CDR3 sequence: CAHSGLSYEQYS.